This record looks at one TCR beta chain sequence and its context. As processed by the authors: Nucleated cell counts were estimated from reference gene primer amplification. Clones were read by immunoSEQ multiplex PCR, and TCRdb kept only the in-frame ones, dropping some. That table gives V, J and clone size, and the DNA gave D and trimming. The data hold 300,000 to 450,000 clones, with approximately 81% observed a single time. The data originate from a study of blood T cell repertoires in COVID-19. Study details: Sites across the United States, Italy and Spain contributed samples from acute and convalescent COVID-19. PBMCs, B-cell-depleted T cells, or T cells were the source of the cDNA or gDNA that made up the material.

The CDR3 length is 13 residues. The germline CDR1 and CDR2 sequences are ENHRY and SYGVKD. Trimming took off 2 bases at V and 4 bases at J, with 7 bases between the two ends. This rearrangement joins TRBV10-3 to TRBJ2-3; D gene unclear. The sequenced sample was peripheral blood. This receptor was taken from a woman younger than 30 with acute or convalescent COVID-19. CDR3 sequence (DNA): TGTGCCATCAGTGAGAACATTCCAGATACGCAGTATTTT. Protein sequence: CAISENIPDTQYF.